This section outlines one TCR beta chain sequence together with its context. This entry belongs to a study of Graves' ophthalmopathy and Graves' hyperthyroidism. Germline assignment: CDR1 SEHNR and CDR2 FQNEAQ (reference sequence). This CDR3 is 16 amino acids long. V lost 3 bases and J 7 bases, leaving 22 bases between the germline ends. RNA transcripts served as template for amplifying TCR beta CDR3 sequences. HTBI-primed RT-PCR formed the first round, and a multiplex PCR formed the second. Each CDR3 protein gets one entry after TCRdb re-called the multiplex PCR reads with MiXCR. Among about 1.1 million distinct CDR3 sequences listed, about 38% were seen once.

The chain joins TRBV7-9 to TRBJ2-7, with TRBD2 as a possible D gene (7 bases). The receptor was isolated from an adult man with Graves' hyperthyroidism. Source material: peripheral blood or thyroid tissue (not recorded which). The CDR3 region is CASSLRGEGRGNEQYF. The CDR3 DNA reads TGTGCCAGCAGCTTGAGAGGGGAGGGGAGGGGGAATGAGCAGTACTTC.